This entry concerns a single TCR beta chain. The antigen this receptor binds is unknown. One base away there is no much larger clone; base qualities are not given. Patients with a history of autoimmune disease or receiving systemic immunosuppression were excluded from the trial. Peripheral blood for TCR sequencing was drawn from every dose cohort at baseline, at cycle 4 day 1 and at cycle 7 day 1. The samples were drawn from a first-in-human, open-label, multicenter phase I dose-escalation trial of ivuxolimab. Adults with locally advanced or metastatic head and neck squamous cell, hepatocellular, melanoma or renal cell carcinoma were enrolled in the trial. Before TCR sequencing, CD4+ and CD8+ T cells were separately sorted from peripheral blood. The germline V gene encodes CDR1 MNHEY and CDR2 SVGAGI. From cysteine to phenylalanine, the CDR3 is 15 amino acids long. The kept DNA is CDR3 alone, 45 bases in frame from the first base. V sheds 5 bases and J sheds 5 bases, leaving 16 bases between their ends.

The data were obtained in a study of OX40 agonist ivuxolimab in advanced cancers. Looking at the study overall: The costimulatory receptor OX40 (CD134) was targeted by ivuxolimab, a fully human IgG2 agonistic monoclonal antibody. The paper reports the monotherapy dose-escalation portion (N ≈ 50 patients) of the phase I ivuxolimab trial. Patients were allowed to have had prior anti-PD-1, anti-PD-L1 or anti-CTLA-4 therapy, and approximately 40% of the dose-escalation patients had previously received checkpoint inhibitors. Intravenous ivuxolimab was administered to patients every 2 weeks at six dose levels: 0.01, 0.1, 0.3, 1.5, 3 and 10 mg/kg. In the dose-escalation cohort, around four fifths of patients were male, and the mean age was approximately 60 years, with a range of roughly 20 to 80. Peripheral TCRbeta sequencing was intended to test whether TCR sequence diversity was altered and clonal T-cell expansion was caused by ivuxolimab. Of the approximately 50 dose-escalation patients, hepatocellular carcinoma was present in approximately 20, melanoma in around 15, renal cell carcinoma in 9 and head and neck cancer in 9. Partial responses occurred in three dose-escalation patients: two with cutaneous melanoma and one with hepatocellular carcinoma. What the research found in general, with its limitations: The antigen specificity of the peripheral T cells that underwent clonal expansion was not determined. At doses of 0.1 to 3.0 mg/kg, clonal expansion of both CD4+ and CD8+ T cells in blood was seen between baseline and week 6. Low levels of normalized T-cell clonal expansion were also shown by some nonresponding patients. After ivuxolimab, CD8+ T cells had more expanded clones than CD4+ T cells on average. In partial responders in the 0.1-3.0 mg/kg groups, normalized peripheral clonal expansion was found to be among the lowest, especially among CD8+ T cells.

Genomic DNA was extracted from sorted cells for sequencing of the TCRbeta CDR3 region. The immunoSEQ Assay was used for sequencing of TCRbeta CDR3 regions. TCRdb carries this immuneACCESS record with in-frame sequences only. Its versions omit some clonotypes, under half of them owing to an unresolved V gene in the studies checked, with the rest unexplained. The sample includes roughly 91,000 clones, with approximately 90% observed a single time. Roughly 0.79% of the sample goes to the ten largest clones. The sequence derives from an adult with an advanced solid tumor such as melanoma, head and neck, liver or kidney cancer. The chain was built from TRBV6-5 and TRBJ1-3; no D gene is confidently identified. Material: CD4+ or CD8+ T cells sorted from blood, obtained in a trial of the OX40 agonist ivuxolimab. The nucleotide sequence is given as TGTGCCAGCAGTCCCCTCCGAGGGTCAAGAAACACCATATATTTT. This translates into CASSPLRGSRNTIYF.